This T cell receptor beta chain was observed in a study of T cells in Graves' hyperthyroidism and ophthalmopathy. Amplification of TCR beta CDR3 regions was performed using RNA transcripts as template. First-round RT-PCR of the TCR CDR3 relied on the HTBI primer set. TCRdb reprocessed the multiplex PCR reads with MiXCR, giving one entry per CDR3 protein. Of about 720,000 distinct CDR3 sequences in the sample, less than 20% were seen once. This clonotype was seen at least ten times. Absence of ophthalmopathy progression within 18 months defined stable Graves' hyperthyroidism. Uncontrolled infection, other autoimmune disease, pregnancy or lactation barred patients from enrollment. This CDR3 comprises 13 residues. The germline V and J ends were trimmed by 6 bases and 10 bases, with 16 bases remaining between them. Germline CDR1 and CDR2: DFQATT and SNEGSKA (reference sequence).

The rearrangement links TRBV20-1 to TRBJ1-6; weak D call: TRBD1 (5 bases). The clonotype comes from a man between 18 and 29 years old with Graves' hyperthyroidism. The specimen was blood. The CDR3 nucleotides are TGCAGTGCCAGCCCAGGGCTCGGCTCACCCCTCCACTTT. It is translated as CSASPGLGSPLHF.